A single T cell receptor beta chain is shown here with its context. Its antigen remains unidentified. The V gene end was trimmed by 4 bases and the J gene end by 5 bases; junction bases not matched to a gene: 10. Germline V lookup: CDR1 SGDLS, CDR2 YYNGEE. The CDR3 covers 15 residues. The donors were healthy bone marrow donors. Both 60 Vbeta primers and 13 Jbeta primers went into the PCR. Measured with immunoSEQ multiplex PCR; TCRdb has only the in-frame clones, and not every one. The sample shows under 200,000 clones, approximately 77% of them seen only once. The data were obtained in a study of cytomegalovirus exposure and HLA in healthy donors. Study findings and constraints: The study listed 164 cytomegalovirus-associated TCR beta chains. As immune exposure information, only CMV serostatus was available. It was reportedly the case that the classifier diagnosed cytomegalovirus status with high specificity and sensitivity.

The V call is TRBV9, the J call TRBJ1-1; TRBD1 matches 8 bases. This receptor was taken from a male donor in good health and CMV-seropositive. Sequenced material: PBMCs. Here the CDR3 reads CASSPRARGRTEAFF. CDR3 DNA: TGTGCCAGCAGCCCCCGAGCCAGGGGGCGGACTGAAGCTTTCTTT.